The subject of this entry is one T cell receptor (beta chain). Its antigen is as yet unknown. The germline V gene encodes CDR1 LNHDA and CDR2 SQIVND (reference sequence). CDR3 length: 12 amino acids. The junction had 3 bases not matched to a gene; V was cut back by 7 bases and J by 4 bases. This specimen comes from a study of T cell repertoires in cytomegalovirus infection. About the research overall: Recently identified HLA-C-restricted CMV epitopes and well-studied HLA-B-restricted CMV epitopes were used by the study. Indicated by public TCR beta signatures were CMV infection and matching HLA type. Regarding the study as a whole: Frequencies of public TCR beta families were cumulated, and this identified carriers of CMV plus the relevant HLA. Dominating the ex vivo response were HLA-C-restricted CMV-specific TCR beta clonotypes.

TCRdb reprocessed the reads with MiXCR, giving one entry per CDR3 protein. The table has 250,000 to 400,000 distinct CDR3 sequences, just under 25% seen once. This TCR was recovered from a human donor in good health (CMV status not recorded). Some clones in this sample may be carry-over from other donors' samples. The chain is built from TRBV19 and TRBJ2-7; 8 nucleotides match TRBD2. The input for sequencing was cultured PBMCs, taken from culture after CMV antigen stimulation. The DNA of the CDR3 is TGTGCCAGTACAAGCGGGAGTTACGAGCAGTACTTC. Its protein is CASTSGSYEQYF. The full variable domain, its missing parts supplied by reference TRBV19 and TRBJ2-7, is DGGITQSPKYLFRKEGQNVTLSCEQNLNHDAMYWYRQDPGQGLRLIYYSQIVNDFQKGDIAEGYSVSREKKESFPLTVTSAQKNPTAFYLCASTSGSYEQYFGPGTRLTVT.